A selection of T cell receptor beta chains follows, all from one sample in a study of blood T cell repertoires in COVID-19. Clones were sequenced by immunoSEQ multiplex PCR, and TCRdb holds only the in-frame ones, with some missing. This sample carries about 190,000 clones, roughly 80% of them seen once, and the ten largest clones take roughly 3%. The sample was PBMCs or T cells enriched from blood (not recorded which). The receptors originated from a woman younger than 45 who had recovered from COVID-19. The CDR3 runs from the conserved cysteine through the conserved F or W. Each record gives: CDR3 DNA, CDR3 protein, J gene, V gene, D gene, clone size. D genes are given only for firm matches. Clone size is shown for a subset of rows, as once, few, many or a class of expanded clone.

TGTGCCAGCAGCTTGGGGGGAGCGGAGGGAGAGACCCAGTACTTC | CASSLGGAEGETQYF | TRBJ2-5 | TRBV5-4 | - | -
TGTGCCAGCAGCCTGAACAGGCGTACATATGGCTACACCTTC | CASSLNRRTYGYTF | TRBJ1-2 | TRBV6-5 | - | -
TGTGCCTGGAGCAATGCGCCGGCCTCAGCGTCTGGAGCTTTCTTT | CAWSNAPASASGAFF | TRBJ1-1 | TRBV30 | - | -
TGTGCCAGCAGCTTAGCAGGACAGGATGGCTACACCTTC | CASSLAGQDGYTF | TRBJ1-2 | TRBV7-9 | TRBD1 | -
TGTGCCAGCACTGACAGGGGGGATGGAGCTTTCTTT | CASTDRGDGAFF | TRBJ1-1 | TRBV7-9 | TRBD1 | -
TGTGCCAGCAGTGAGGAAGGCGACAATAATCAGCCCCAGCATTTT | CASSEEGDNNQPQHF | TRBJ1-5 | TRBV6-1 | - | -
TGCGCCAGCAGCTTGGATGGCAAAAGGAGGTACACCTTC | CASSLDGKRRYTF | TRBJ1-2 | TRBV5-1 | - | -
TGTGCCACCCACCTGACAGGGCACACAGATACGCAGTATTTT | CATHLTGHTDTQYF | TRBJ2-3 | TRBV19 | TRBD1 | -
TGTGCCAGCAGCTTGGGAACGGGAGGACGGAGCATCTCTGGAAACACCATATATTTT | CASSLGTGGRSISGNTIYF | TRBJ1-3 | TRBV11-2 | - | once
TGTGCCAGCAGTGGCCTGGGGAGCGGGGCCAGCACAGATACGCAGTATTTT | CASSGLGSGASTDTQYF | TRBJ2-3 | TRBV6-1 | TRBD2 | once
TGTGCCAGCAGCGTAGTGGACAGCCGCAATGAGCAGTTCTTC | CASSVVDSRNEQFF | TRBJ2-1 | TRBV9 | - | -
TGCGCCAGCAGCCAAGTAGTGACAGGGTATAGCAATCAGCCCCAGCATTTT | CASSQVVTGYSNQPQHF | TRBJ1-5 | TRBV4-1 | TRBD1 | -
TGTGCCAGCACCCTGGGGGGGGCAGCCAATGAGCAGTTCTTC | CASTLGGAANEQFF | TRBJ2-1 | TRBV28 | - | -
TGTGCCAGCAGTTTTCACGGAGAGGGGCCCCAGCATTTT | CASSFHGEGPQHF | TRBJ1-5 | TRBV12-3/TRBV12-4 | - | -
TGTGCCAGCAGCTTTGGAGGGAACCAAGAGACCCAGTACTTC | CASSFGGNQETQYF | TRBJ2-5 | TRBV7-6 | - | -
TGTGCCAGCTCACCCACCACAGGGACATATAATTCACCCCTCCACTTT | CASSPTTGTYNSPLHF | TRBJ1-6 | TRBV18 | - | -
TGTGCCAGCAGACCGACCTTTGGCGGGGAATATGGCTACACCTTC | CASRPTFGGEYGYTF | TRBJ1-2 | TRBV2 | - | -
TGTGCCAGCAGCCCAAGACAGGGACAAGGCAATCAGCCCCAGCATTTT | CASSPRQGQGNQPQHF | TRBJ1-5 | TRBV3-1/TRBV3-2 | TRBD1 | -
TGTGCCAGCAGCTTCCCCTCCGGGGGGATGAACACTGAAGCTTTCTTT | CASSFPSGGMNTEAFF | TRBJ1-1 | TRBV7-9 | - | -
TGTGCCAGTAGTTTACTAGCGGGGGGGACCATGGGCACAGATACGCAGTATTTT | CASSLLAGGTMGTDTQYF | TRBJ2-3 | TRBV19 | TRBD2 | -
TGTGCCAGTAGTATCCGGACAGGGGGCTCGTATGGCTACACCTTC | CASSIRTGGSYGYTF | TRBJ1-2 | TRBV19 | TRBD1 | -
TGCGCCAGCAGCCAGATCACAGGGCCCTTGAACACTGAAGCTTTCTTT | CASSQITGPLNTEAFF | TRBJ1-1 | TRBV4-1 | - | few
TGTGCCAGCAGCTTGCACGGGGAGCTGTTTTTT | CASSLHGELFF | TRBJ2-2 | TRBV5-6 | - | -
TGTGCCAGCAGTGACAGTATGAACACTGAAGCTTTCTTT | CASSDSMNTEAFF | TRBJ1-1 | TRBV6-1 | - | -
TGCAGCGTTGAAAAAGGACTAGGCACTGAAGCTTTCTTT | CSVEKGLGTEAFF | TRBJ1-1 | TRBV29-1 | - | -
TGTGCCAGCAGCCGGGGACAGCAAGAGACCCAGTACTTC | CASSRGQQETQYF | TRBJ2-5 | TRBV7-2 | TRBD1 | -
TGTGCCAGCAGCTTCGGGCAGACAGCTTCTCCGCAGTACTTC | CASSFGQTASPQYF | TRBJ2-7 | TRBV11-3 | - | -
TGTGCCAGCAGTGAACTCCCCAGCTCCTACAATGAGCAGTTCTTC | CASSELPSSYNEQFF | TRBJ2-1 | TRBV2 | - | -
TGTGCCAGCAGTTTGGGAGAAGCCTGGGGCTACACCTTC | CASSLGEAWGYTF | TRBJ1-2 | TRBV12-3/TRBV12-4 | - | -
TGTGCCAGCAGAGGGACAGGGGGATTTGGAAACACCATATATTTT | CASRGTGGFGNTIYF | TRBJ1-3 | TRBV7-9 | TRBD1 | many
TGTGCCAGCAGCTTAGAAGGCGGGAGATTCAACGAGCAGTACTTC | CASSLEGGRFNEQYF | TRBJ2-7 | TRBV7-8 | TRBD2 | -
TGTGCCAGCAGTCCCAGGACAGGGTTAAATGAAAAACTGTTTTTT | CASSPRTGLNEKLFF | TRBJ1-4 | TRBV28 | TRBD1 | -
TGTGCCAGCAGCCAGGGGGCTGAAGCTTTCTTT | CASSQGAEAFF | TRBJ1-1 | TRBV7-3 | TRBD1 | -
TGTGCCGTGGCGCCGGGACTAGCGGGAGAGACCCAGTACTTC | CAVAPGLAGETQYF | TRBJ2-5 | TRBV10-3 | TRBD2 | -
TGTGCCAGCAGTTTGAGGGGGTTTGGTAATGAAAAACTGTTTTTT | CASSLRGFGNEKLFF | TRBJ1-4 | TRBV28 | - | -
TGTGCCAGCACCTCGGGGGAGGAGACCCAGTACTTC | CASTSGEETQYF | TRBJ2-5 | TRBV6-5 | - | -